The rows below give T cell receptor beta chains drawn from one sample of a study of cytomegalovirus exposure and HLA in healthy donors. Data came from immunoSEQ multiplex PCR; TCRdb stores just in-frame clones and leaves some out. The sample carries about 140,000 clones, 70% to 85% recorded once. Sample: PBMCs. These receptors were obtained from a man aged 30 to 45 in good health and CMV-seropositive. Each CDR3 is given with its conserved first and last residue. A D gene is named only where the DNA matches it firmly. Expanded clones are given a class, and other clones once, few, many or no size at all.

V: TRBV11-3; size: .; J: TRBJ1-1; D: .; CDR3: CASSLGQTEAFF; DNA: TGTGCCAGCAGCCTCGGACAGACTGAAGCTTTCTTT
V: TRBV4-3; size: .; J: TRBJ2-7; D: .; CDR3: CASSQGATGSEQYF; DNA: TGCGCCAGCAGCCAGGGGGCTACCGGATCCGAGCAGTACTTC
V: TRBV6-5; size: .; J: TRBJ2-7; D: TRBD2; CDR3: CASWTSGRPYEQYF; DNA: TGTGCCAGCTGGACTAGCGGGAGACCCTACGAGCAGTACTTC
V: TRBV25-1; size: .; J: TRBJ2-1; D: .; CDR3: CASSEDFNEQFF; DNA: TGTGCCAGCAGTGAAGACTTCAATGAGCAGTTCTTC
V: TRBV5-1; size: .; J: TRBJ2-7; D: TRBD1; CDR3: CASSLDRGIDEQYF; DNA: TGCGCCAGCAGCTTGGACAGGGGAATCGACGAGCAGTACTTC
V: TRBV5-1; size: .; J: TRBJ2-7; D: .; CDR3: CASSRLEPGYYEQYF; DNA: TGCGCCAGCAGCAGGCTGGAGCCGGGTTACTACGAGCAGTACTTC
V: TRBV6-6; size: .; J: TRBJ2-7; D: TRBD1; CDR3: CASSNRGLYEQYF; DNA: TGTGCCAGCAGTAACAGGGGCCTTTACGAGCAGTACTTC
V: TRBV27; size: .; J: TRBJ2-2; D: .; CDR3: CASNPAGTNTGELFF; DNA: TGTGCCAGCAATCCAGCGGGGACAAACACCGGGGAGCTGTTTTTT
V: TRBV27; size: .; J: TRBJ1-2; D: .; CDR3: CASSRGGPYGYTF; DNA: TGTGCCAGCAGTCGGGGGGGGCCGTATGGCTACACCTTC
V: TRBV4-3; size: .; J: TRBJ1-2; D: .; CDR3: CASTSVGGLNNYGYTF; DNA: TGCGCCAGCACCTCCGTGGGGGGACTTAATAACTATGGCTACACCTTC
V: TRBV5-1; size: .; J: TRBJ1-6; D: .; CDR3: CASSVTGTPLHF; DNA: TGCGCCAGCAGCGTTACAGGGACACCCCTCCACTTT
V: TRBV15; size: .; J: TRBJ2-7; D: .; CDR3: CATSRPSGEQYF; DNA: TGTGCCACCAGCAGACCCAGCGGTGAGCAGTACTTC
V: TRBV7-2; size: .; J: TRBJ1-1; D: TRBD1; CDR3: CASSLWDRERLFF; DNA: TGTGCCAGCAGCTTATGGGACAGGGAACGTTTATTCTTT
V: TRBV5-4; size: .; J: TRBJ1-2; D: TRBD1; CDR3: CASSSMTGVNYGYTF; DNA: TGTGCCAGCAGCTCGATGACAGGGGTTAACTATGGCTACACCTTC
V: TRBV4-1; size: .; J: TRBJ1-5; D: TRBD1; CDR3: CASSQSGTGNQPQHF; DNA: TGCGCCAGCAGTCAAAGTGGGACAGGGAACCAGCCCCAGCATTTT
V: TRBV19; size: .; J: TRBJ2-7; D: .; CDR3: CASSITGNYEQYF; DNA: TGTGCCAGTAGTATAACGGGGAACTACGAGCAGTACTTC
V: TRBV6-5; size: .; J: TRBJ2-1; D: TRBD2; CDR3: CASSAGTTGGNEQFF; DNA: TGTGCCAGCAGCGCCGGGACTACCGGGGGGAATGAGCAGTTCTTC
V: TRBV12-2; size: medium-sized; J: TRBJ1-2; D: .; CDR3: CASRLTFKLGNYGYTF; DNA: TGTGCAAGTCGCTTGACCTTCAAATTGGGCAACTATGGCTACACCTTC
V: TRBV7-2; size: .; J: TRBJ2-1; D: TRBD2; CDR3: CASKTSGGSYNEQFF; DNA: TGTGCCAGCAAGACTAGCGGGGGGTCCTACAATGAGCAGTTCTTC
V: TRBV7-9; size: .; J: TRBJ1-4; D: TRBD1; CDR3: CASSLGDRVEKLFF; DNA: TGTGCCAGCAGCTTAGGGGACAGGGTTGAAAAACTGTTTTTT
V: TRBV15; size: .; J: TRBJ2-5; D: .; CDR3: CATSRGQWETQYF; DNA: TGTGCCACCAGCAGAGGACAGTGGGAGACCCAGTACTTC
V: TRBV7-2; size: many; J: TRBJ1-1; D: .; CDR3: CASSPDLLWTEAFF; DNA: TGTGCCAGCAGCCCGGACTTACTTTGGACTGAAGCTTTCTTT
V: TRBV2; size: once; J: TRBJ2-1; D: TRBD2; CDR3: CASSETGLAGGSSYNEQFF; DNA: TGTGCCAGCAGTGAAACGGGACTAGCGGGGGGGAGCTCCTACAATGAGCAGTTCTTC
V: TRBV12-5; size: .; J: TRBJ1-2; D: .; CDR3: CASGLPQNRFYGYTF; DNA: TGTGCTAGTGGTTTGCCACAAAACAGATTCTATGGCTACACCTTC
V: TRBV27; size: .; J: TRBJ2-1; D: .; CDR3: CASSSNYNEQFF; DNA: TGTGCCAGCAGCTCTAATTACAATGAGCAGTTCTTC
V: TRBV19; size: .; J: TRBJ1-4; D: .; CDR3: CASSMNAGWKLFF; DNA: TGTGCCAGTAGTATGAACGCAGGGTGGAAACTGTTTTTT
V: TRBV12-5; size: .; J: TRBJ2-1; D: TRBD1; CDR3: CASGLGTGGNYNEQFF; DNA: TGTGCTAGTGGTTTAGGGACAGGGGGCAACTACAATGAGCAGTTCTTC
V: TRBV30; size: .; J: TRBJ1-4; D: .; CDR3: CAWKGVEKLFF; DNA: TGTGCCTGGAAAGGGGTTGAAAAACTGTTTTTT
V: TRBV7-2; size: .; J: TRBJ2-4; D: TRBD1; CDR3: CASSYRQGRINIQYF; DNA: TGTGCCAGCAGCTACCGACAGGGGAGGATAAACATTCAGTACTTC
V: TRBV7-2; size: few; J: TRBJ2-7; D: .; CDR3: CASSSSRHGEQYF; DNA: TGTGCCAGCAGCTCGAGCCGACATGGCGAGCAGTACTTC
V: TRBV19; size: .; J: TRBJ2-7; D: TRBD1; CDR3: CASSLRDRYYEQYF; DNA: TGTGCCAGTAGCCTCCGGGACAGATACTACGAGCAGTACTTC
V: TRBV19; size: .; J: TRBJ1-1; D: .; CDR3: CASTPNPPGETEAFF; DNA: TGTGCCAGTACCCCCAATCCCCCGGGGGAAACTGAAGCTTTCTTT
V: TRBV18; size: .; J: TRBJ1-2; D: .; CDR3: CASSPPSGQHYGYTF; DNA: TGTGCCAGCTCACCACCGTCCGGACAGCACTATGGCTACACCTTC
V: TRBV6-1; size: .; J: TRBJ2-7; D: TRBD1; CDR3: CASSVTGGIGGEQYF; DNA: TGTGCCAGCAGTGTAACAGGGGGGATTGGTGGCGAGCAGTACTTC
V: TRBV7-8; size: .; J: TRBJ2-1; D: TRBD2; CDR3: CASTSGGFYNEQFF; DNA: TGTGCCAGCACCAGCGGGGGTTTCTACAATGAGCAGTTCTTC
V: TRBV10-3; size: .; J: TRBJ2-2; D: .; CDR3: CAIGRGTTQTGELFF; DNA: TGTGCCATCGGGAGGGGGACAACCCAAACCGGGGAGCTGTTTTTT
V: TRBV27; size: .; J: TRBJ2-6; D: .; CDR3: CASSLSAGANVLTF; DNA: TGTGCCAGCAGTTTGTCTGCTGGGGCCAACGTCCTGACTTTC
V: TRBV27; size: .; J: TRBJ2-3; D: TRBD2; CDR3: CATRLAGTDTQYF; DNA: TGTGCCACCAGACTAGCGGGAACAGATACGCAGTATTTT
V: TRBV5-4; size: once; J: TRBJ2-1; D: TRBD2; CDR3: CASSLRLAARGAYNEQFF; DNA: TGTGCCAGCAGCTTGAGACTAGCGGCCCGCGGAGCCTACAATGAGCAGTTCTTC
V: TRBV5-1; size: .; J: TRBJ1-2; D: TRBD1; CDR3: CASSSPGQGQDTF; DNA: TGCGCCAGCAGCTCCCCGGGACAGGGGCAGGACACCTTC
V: TRBV10-1; size: .; J: TRBJ2-7; D: TRBD2; CDR3: CASSAPGLAGAEQYF; DNA: TGCGCCAGCAGCGCCCCGGGACTAGCGGGAGCCGAGCAGTACTTC
V: TRBV2; size: .; J: TRBJ2-7; D: TRBD1; CDR3: CASSPGTGSEQYF; DNA: TGTGCCAGCAGTCCCGGGACAGGGAGCGAGCAGTACTTC